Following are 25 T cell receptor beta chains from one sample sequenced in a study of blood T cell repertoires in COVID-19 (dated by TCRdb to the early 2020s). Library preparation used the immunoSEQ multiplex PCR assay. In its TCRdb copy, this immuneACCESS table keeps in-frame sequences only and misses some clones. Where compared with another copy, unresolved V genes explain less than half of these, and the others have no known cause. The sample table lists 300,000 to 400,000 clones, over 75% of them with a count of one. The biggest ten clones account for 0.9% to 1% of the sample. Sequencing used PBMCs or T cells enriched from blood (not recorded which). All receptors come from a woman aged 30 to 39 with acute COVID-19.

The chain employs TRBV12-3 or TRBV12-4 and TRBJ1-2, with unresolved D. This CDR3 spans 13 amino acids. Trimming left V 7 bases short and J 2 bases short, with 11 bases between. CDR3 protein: CASTRGSNYGYTF. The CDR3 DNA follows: TGTGCCAGCACTCGAGGGTCCAACTATGGCTACACCTTC.

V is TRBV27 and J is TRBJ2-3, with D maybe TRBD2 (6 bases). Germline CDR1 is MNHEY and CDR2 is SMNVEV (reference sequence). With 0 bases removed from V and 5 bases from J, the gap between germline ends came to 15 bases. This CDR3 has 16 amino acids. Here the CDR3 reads CASSLSPGEVEDTQYF. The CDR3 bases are TGTGCCAGCAGTTTATCCCCGGGGGAGGTGGAAGATACGCAGTATTTT.

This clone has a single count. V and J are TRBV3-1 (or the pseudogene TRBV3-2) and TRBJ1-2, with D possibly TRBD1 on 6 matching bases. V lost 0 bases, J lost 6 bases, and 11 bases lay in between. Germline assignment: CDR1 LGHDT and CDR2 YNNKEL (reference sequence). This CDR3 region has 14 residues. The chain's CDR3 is CASSQERAGDGYTF. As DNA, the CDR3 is TGTGCCAGCAGCCAAGAAAGGGCAGGGGATGGCTACACCTTC.

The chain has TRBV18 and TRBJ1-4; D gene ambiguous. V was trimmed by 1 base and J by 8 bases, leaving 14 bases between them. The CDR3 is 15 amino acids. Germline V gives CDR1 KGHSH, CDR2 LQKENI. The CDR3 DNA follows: TGTGCCAGCTCACCACTTAATTCTCCGGGAGAAAAACTGTTTTTT. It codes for CASSPLNSPGEKLFF. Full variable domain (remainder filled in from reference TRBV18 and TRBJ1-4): NAGVMQNPRHLVRRRGQEARLRCSPMKGHSHVYWYRQLPEEGLKFMVYLQKENIIDESGMPKERFSAEFPKEGPSILRIQQVVRGDSAAYFCASSPLNSPGEKLFFGSGTQLSVL.

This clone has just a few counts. CDR3 DNA sequence: TGTGCCAGCGCCGAACAGGGACAGGGGCTTTCACCCCTCCACTTT. Protein sequence: CASAEQGQGLSPLHF. The chain carries TRBV18 and TRBJ1-6; 10 bases align to TRBD1. Trimming at V came to 8 bases and at J to 9 bases, leaving 10 bases not matched to a gene. The germline V gene encodes CDR1 KGHSH and CDR2 LQKENI. This CDR3 has 15 residues.

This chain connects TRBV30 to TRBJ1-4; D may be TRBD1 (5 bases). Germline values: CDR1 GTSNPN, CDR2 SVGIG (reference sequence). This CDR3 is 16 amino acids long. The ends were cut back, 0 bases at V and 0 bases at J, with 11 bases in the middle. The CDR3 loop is CAWSVPRVATNEKLFF. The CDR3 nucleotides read TGTGCCTGGAGTGTACCCAGGGTGGCAACTAATGAAAAACTGTTTTTT.

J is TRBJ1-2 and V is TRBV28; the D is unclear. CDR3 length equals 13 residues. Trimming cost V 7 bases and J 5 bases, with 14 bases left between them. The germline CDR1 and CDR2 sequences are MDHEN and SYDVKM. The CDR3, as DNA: TGTGCCAGCAAAGTTGGCCCGTCATATGGCTACACCTTC. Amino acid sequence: CASKVGPSYGYTF.

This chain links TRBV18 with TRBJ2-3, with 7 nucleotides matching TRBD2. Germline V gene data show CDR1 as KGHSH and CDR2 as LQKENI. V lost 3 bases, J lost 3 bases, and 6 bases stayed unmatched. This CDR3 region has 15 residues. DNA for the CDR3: TGTGCCAGCTCACCGCTCGGGGGGAAAACAGATACGCAGTATTTT. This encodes CASSPLGGKTDTQYF.

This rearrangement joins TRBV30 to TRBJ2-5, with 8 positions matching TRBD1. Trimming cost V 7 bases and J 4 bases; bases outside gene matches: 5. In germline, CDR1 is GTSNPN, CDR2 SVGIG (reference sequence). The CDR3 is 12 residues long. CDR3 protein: CALDRGPETQYF. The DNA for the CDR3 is TGTGCCTTAGACAGGGGTCCAGAGACCCAGTACTTC.

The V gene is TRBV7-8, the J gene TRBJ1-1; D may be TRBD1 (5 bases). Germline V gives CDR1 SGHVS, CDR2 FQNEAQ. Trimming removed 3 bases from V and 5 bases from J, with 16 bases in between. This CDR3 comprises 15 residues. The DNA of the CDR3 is TGTGCCAGCAGCTTTCTTGGGAGGGGCCTAACTGAAGCTTTCTTT. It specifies CASSFLGRGLTEAFF.

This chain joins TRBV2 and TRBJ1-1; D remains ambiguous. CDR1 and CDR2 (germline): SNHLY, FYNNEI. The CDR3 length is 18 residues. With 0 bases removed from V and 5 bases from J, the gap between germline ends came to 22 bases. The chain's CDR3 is CASSEAKAQLTTRTEAFF. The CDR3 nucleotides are TGTGCCAGCAGTGAAGCCAAAGCCCAACTCACTACGAGGACTGAAGCTTTCTTT.

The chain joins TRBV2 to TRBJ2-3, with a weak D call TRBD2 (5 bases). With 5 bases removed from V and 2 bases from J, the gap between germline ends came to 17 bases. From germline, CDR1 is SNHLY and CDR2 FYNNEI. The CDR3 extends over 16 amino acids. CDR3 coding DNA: TGTGCCAGCAGTCCCCCTTTGACTATCTCCACAGATACGCAGTATTTT. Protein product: CASSPPLTISTDTQYF.

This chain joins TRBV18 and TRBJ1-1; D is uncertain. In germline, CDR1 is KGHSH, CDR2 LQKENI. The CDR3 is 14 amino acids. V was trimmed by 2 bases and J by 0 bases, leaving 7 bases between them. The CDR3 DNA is TGTGCCAGCTCACCAGCTGACATGAACACTGAAGCTTTCTTT. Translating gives CASSPADMNTEAFF.

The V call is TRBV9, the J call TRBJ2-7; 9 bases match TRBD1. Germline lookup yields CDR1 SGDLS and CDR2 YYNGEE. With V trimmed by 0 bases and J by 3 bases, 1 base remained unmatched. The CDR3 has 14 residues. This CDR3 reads CASSVAGQGYEQYF. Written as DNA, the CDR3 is TGTGCCAGCAGCGTAGCGGGACAGGGCTACGAGCAGTACTTC.

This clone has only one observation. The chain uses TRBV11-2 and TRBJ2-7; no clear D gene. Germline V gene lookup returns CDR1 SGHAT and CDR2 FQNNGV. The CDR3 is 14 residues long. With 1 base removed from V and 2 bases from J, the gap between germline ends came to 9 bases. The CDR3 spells CASSLVGNPYEQYF. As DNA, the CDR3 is TGTGCCAGCAGCTTAGTTGGCAACCCCTACGAGCAGTACTTC.

CDR3 protein: CASSRSGGESPLHF. CDR3 coding DNA: TGTGCCAGCAGCCGTTCCGGGGGGGAATCACCCCTCCACTTT. This chain uses TRBV3-1 (or the pseudogene TRBV3-2) with TRBJ1-6, with D possibly being TRBD1 (5 bases). V was shortened by 4 bases and J by 10 bases, with 14 bases between the two germline ends. This CDR3 is 14 amino acids long. CDR1 and CDR2 (germline): LGHDT, YNNKEL (reference sequence).

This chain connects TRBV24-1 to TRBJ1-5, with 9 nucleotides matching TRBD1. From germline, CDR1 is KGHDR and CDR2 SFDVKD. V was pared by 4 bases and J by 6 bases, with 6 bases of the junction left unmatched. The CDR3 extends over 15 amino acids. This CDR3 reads CATSDSRTGVQPQHF. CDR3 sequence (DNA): TGTGCCACCAGTGACTCAAGGACAGGGGTTCAGCCCCAGCATTTT.

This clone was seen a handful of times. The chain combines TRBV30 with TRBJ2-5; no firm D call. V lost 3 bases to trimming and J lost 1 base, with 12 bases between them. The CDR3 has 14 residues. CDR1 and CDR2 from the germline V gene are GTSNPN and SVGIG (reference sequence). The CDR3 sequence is CAWRLRPSQETQYF. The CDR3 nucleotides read TGTGCCTGGAGACTAAGACCCAGCCAAGAGACCCAGTACTTC. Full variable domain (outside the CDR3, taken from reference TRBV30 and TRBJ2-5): SQTIHQWPATLVQPVGSPLSLECTVEGTSNPNLYWYRQAAGRGLQLLFYSVGIGQISSEVPQNLSASRPQDRQFILSSKKLLLSDSGFYLCAWRLRPSQETQYFGPGTRLLVL.

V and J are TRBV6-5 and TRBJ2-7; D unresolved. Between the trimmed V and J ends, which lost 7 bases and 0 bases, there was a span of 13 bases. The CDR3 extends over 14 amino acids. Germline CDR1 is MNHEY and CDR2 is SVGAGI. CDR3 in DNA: TGTGCCAGCACTTCCGCAGGTAGCTCCTACGAGCAGTACTTC. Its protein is CASTSAGSSYEQYF.

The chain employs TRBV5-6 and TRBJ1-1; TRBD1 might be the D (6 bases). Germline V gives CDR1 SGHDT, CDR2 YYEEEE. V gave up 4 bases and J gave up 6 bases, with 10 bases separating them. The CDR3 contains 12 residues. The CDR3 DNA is TGTGCCAGCAGCATTGGACAGTCTGAAGCTTTCTTT. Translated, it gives CASSIGQSEAFF.

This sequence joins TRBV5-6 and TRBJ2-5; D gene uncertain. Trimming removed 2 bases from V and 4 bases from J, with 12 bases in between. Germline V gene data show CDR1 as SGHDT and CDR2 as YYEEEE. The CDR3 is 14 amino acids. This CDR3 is CASSFGDPRETQYF. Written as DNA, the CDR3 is TGTGCCAGCAGCTTCGGAGACCCCCGAGAGACCCAGTACTTC.

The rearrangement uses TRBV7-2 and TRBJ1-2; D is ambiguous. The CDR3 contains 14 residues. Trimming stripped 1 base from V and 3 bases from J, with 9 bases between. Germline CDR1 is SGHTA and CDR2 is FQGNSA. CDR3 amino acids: CASSLGHLHYGYTF. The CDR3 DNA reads TGTGCCAGCAGCTTAGGGCACCTTCACTATGGCTACACCTTC. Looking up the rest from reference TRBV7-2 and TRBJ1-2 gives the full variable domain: GAGVSQSPSNKVTEKGKDVELRCDPISGHTALYWYRQSLGQGLEFLIYFQGNSAPDKSGLPSDRFSAERTGGSVSTLTIQRTQQEDSAVYLCASSLGHLHYGYTFGSGTRLTVV.

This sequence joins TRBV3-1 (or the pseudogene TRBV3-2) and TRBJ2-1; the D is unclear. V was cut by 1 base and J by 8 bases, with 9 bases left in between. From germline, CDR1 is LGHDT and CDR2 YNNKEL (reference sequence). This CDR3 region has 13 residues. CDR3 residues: CASSQAPRDEQFF. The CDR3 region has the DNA TGTGCCAGCAGCCAAGCTCCCCGGGATGAGCAGTTCTTC.

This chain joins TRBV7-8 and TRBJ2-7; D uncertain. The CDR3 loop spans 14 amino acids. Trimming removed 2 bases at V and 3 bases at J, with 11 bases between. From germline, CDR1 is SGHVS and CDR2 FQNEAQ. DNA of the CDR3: TGTGCCAGCAGCTTATCCAGCCCGGGCTACGAGCAGTACTTC. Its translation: CASSLSSPGYEQYF.

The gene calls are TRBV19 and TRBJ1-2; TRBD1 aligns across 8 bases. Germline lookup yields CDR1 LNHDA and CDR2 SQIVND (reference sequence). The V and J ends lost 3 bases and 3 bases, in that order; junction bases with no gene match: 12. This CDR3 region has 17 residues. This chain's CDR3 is CASSIPGGGRLDYGYTF. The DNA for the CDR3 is TGTGCCAGTAGTATCCCAGGGGGCGGCCGATTAGACTATGGCTACACCTTC.